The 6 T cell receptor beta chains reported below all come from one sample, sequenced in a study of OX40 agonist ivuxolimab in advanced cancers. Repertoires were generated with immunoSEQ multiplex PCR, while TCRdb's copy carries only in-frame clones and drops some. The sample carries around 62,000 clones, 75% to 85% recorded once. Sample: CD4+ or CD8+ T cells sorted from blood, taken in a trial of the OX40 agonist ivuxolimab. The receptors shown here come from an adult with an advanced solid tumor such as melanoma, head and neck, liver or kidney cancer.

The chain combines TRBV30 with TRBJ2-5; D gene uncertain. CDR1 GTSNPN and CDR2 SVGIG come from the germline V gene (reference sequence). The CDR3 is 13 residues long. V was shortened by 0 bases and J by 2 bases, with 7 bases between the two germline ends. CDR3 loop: CAWSVRMQETQYF. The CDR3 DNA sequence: TGTGCCTGGAGTGTACGAATGCAAGAGACCCAGTACTTC.

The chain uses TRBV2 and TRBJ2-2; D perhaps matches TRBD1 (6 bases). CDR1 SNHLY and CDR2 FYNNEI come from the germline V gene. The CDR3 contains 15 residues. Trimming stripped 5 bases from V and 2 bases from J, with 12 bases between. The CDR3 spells CASSLRDINTGELFF. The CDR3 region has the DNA TGTGCCAGCAGTCTTCGGGACATCAACACCGGGGAGCTGTTTTTT.

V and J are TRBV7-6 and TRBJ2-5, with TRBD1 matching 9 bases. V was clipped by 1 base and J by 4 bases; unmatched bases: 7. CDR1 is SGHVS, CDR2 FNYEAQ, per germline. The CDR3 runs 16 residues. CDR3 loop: CASSLETGGLAETQYF. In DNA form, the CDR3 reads TGTGCCAGCAGCTTAGAAACAGGGGGCCTAGCAGAGACCCAGTACTTC.

CDR3 residues: CASSQDVVRGYTF. CDR3 DNA: TGTGCCAGTAGTCAAGACGTTGTCAGAGGCTACACCTTC. The chain recombines TRBV19 with TRBJ1-2, with D uncertain. Per the germline V gene, CDR1 is LNHDA and CDR2 is SQIVND (reference sequence). Trimming shortened V by 5 bases and J by 8 bases, and 15 bases separated the two germline ends. CDR3 length equals 13 residues.

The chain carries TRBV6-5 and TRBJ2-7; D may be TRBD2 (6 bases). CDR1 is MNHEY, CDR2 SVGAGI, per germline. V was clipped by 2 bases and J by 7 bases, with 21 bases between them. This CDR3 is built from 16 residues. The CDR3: CASSYRDSGGINEQYF. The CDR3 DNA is TGTGCCAGCAGTTACAGGGATAGCGGAGGGATCAATGAGCAGTACTTC.

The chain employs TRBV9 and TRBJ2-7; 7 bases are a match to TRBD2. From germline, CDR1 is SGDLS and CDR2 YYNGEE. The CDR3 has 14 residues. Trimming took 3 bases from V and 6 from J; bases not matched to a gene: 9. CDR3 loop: CASSALDTGGEQYF. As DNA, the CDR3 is TGTGCCAGCAGCGCCCTAGACACGGGGGGCGAGCAGTACTTC.